The source of this TCR beta chain is a study of CD8 T cells in ankylosing spondylitis (dated by TCRdb to 2016 to 2017). Looking at the study overall: The study set out to find disease-linked TCR variants by profiling T cell receptor beta repertoires in ankylosing spondylitis patients and healthy donors. The full study cohort comprised about 24 ankylosing spondylitis patients and over a hundred healthy donors. Peripheral blood was sampled, and synovial fluid was additionally collected from ankylosing spondylitis patients. Study-wide conclusions, independent of this receptor: In peripheral blood, the disease-linked clones were found at relatively low frequencies and had a CD8+ phenotype. Significant enrichment of the disease-linked clones was reported in matched synovial fluid samples from ankylosing spondylitis patients. A TCR beta motif of about 8 highly homologous amino acid variants appeared characteristic of blood from ankylosing spondylitis patients. Some of the motif variants had been reported before in the synovial fluid and blood of reactive arthritis patients, a finding that suggests common disease-initiation mechanisms.

Comments on this clonotype: Its specific antigen is unknown. The input lacks base qualities; no much larger clone sits a single base away.

Sequencing was carried out with an Illumina HiSeq 2500. Quantitative 5'-RACE with molecular barcodes was the method used to prepare the TCR beta libraries. In the authors' own workflow: A new computational method based on a probabilistic model of VDJ rearrangement was used to identify disease-linked TCR variants. TCRdb trimmed public reads at Q25 via fastp, called clones via MiXCR and kept in-frame beta chains. Entries that share a CDR3 protein sequence are merged under the most common genes and DNA. The V and J calls come from TCRdb's annotation, not from the publication. The sample has approximately 540,000 distinct CDR3 sequences on record, more than 9.5% of them singletons. About 6.5% of the sample is held by the ten biggest clonotypes. Deletion took 4 bases off V and 4 bases off J, with a span of 10 bases between the germline ends. Reading from cysteine to phenylalanine, the CDR3 counts 13 amino acids. The entry retains the CDR3 DNA only, 39 bases that are in frame from base 1. CDR1 LGHDT and CDR2 YNNKEL are derived from the germline V gene (reference sequence).

Specimen: blood, either unsorted or a sorted T cell fraction (not recorded which). The clonotype comes from a male donor with ankylosing spondylitis. The chain is made from TRBV3-1 and TRBJ1-2, with TRBD1 tentatively as D gene (5 bases match). The CDR3 region: CASSRDGTYGYTF. The nucleotides are TGTGCCAGCAGCCGAGACGGGACCTATGGCTACACCTTC.